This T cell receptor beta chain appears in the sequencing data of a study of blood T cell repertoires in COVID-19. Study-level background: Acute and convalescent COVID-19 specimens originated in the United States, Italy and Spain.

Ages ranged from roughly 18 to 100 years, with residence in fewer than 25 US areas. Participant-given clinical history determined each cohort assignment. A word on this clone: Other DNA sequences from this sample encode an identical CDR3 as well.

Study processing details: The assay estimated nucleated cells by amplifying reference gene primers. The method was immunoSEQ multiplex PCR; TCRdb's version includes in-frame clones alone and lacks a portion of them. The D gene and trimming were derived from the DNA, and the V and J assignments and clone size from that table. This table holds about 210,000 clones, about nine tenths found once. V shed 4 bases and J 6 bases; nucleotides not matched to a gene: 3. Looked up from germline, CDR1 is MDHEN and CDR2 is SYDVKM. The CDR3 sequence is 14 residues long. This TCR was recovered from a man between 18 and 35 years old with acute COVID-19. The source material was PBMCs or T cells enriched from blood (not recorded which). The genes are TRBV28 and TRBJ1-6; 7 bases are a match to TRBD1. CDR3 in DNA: TGTGCCAGCAGTTCCGACAGGGTTAATTCACCCCTCCACTTT. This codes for CASSSDRVNSPLHF. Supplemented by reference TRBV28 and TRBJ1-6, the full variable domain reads DVKVTQSSRYLVKRTGEKVFLECVQDMDHENMFWYRQDPGLGLRLIYFSYDVKMKEKGDIPEGYSVSREKKERFSLILESASTNQTSMYLCASSSDRVNSPLHFGNGTRLTVT.